This TCR beta chain was found in a study of T cell repertoires in ileal Crohn's disease. Across the study: About half received postoperative treatment, some ten with thiopurines and 15 to 20 anti-TNF. Study-level points and caveats: Within the first postoperative year, endoscopy came at median around 7 months.

Noted time point: neoterminal ileum biopsy at postoperative endoscopy, about 6 months after surgery. The CDR3 runs to 15 residues. Germline V lookup: CDR1 MNHEY, CDR2 SVGAGI. V was pared by 6 bases and J by 0 bases, with 3 bases of the junction left unmatched. Profiled with immunoSEQ multiplex PCR; TCRdb holds only in-frame clones, not every one. The sample includes about 62 clones. This clone was seen a single time. Its specificity is unknown. The sequenced sample was ileal tissue. The V call is TRBV6-5, the J call TRBJ1-4; 8 nucleotides agree with TRBD1. This TCR was sampled from an adult with Crohn's disease. The CDR3 DNA reads as TGTGCCAGCAGCGACAGGGGACCAACTAATGAAAAACTGTTTTTT. It specifies CASSDRGPTNEKLFF.